This record looks at one TCR beta chain sequence and its context. Antigen specificity is unknown. This sample was included in a study of OX40 agonist ivuxolimab in advanced cancers. Findings and limits, study-wide: There were also nonresponders showing low normalized T-cell clonal expansion. At 0.1 to 3.0 mg/kg, clonal expansion of CD4+ and CD8+ blood T cells had occurred by week 6.

Libraries were prepared by immunoSEQ multiplex PCR; TCRdb keeps only in-frame clonotypes and omits some of them. The top ten hold 3.5% to 4% of the sample, which has 55,000 to 65,000 clones, about 85% seen once. The CDR3 length is 13 residues. Germline-derived CDR1 and CDR2 are LNHDA and SQIVND (reference sequence). V lost 5 bases and J 7 bases, leaving 14 bases between the germline ends. The sample was CD4+ or CD8+ T cells sorted from blood, taken in a trial of the OX40 agonist ivuxolimab. The V gene is TRBV19, the J gene TRBJ2-5; D might be TRBD1 or TRBD2, each matching 5 bases. The clonotype comes from an adult with an advanced solid tumor such as melanoma, head and neck, liver or kidney cancer. For the CDR3, the DNA is TGTGCCAGTAGTCCGCCGGGGACGGGGACCCAGTACTTC. It is translated as CASSPPGTGTQYF.